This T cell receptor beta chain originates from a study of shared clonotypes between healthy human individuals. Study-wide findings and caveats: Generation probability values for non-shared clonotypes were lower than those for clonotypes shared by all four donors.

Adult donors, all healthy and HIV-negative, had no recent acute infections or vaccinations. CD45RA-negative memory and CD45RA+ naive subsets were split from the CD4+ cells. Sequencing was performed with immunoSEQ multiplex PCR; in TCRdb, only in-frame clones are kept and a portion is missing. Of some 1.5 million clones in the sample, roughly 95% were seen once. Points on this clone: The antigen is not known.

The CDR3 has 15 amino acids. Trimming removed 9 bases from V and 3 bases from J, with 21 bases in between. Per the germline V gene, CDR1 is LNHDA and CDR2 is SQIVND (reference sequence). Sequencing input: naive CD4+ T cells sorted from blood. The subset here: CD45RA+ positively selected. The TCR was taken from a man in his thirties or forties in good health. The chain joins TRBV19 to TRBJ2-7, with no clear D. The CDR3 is CARGPGRVQNYEQYF. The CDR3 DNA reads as TGTGCCAGAGGCCCCGGGCGCGTCCAAAACTACGAGCAGTACTTC.